The clone carrying this TCR beta chain was counted only a few times. The antigen is unknown. This specimen comes from a study of T cells after yellow fever vaccination. Overall study results and limits: Subsequent booster samples again held most clones from primary vaccination (under 98% CD4, approximately 85% CD8). Abundant contaminating clonotypes from the bulk population could appear in FACS-sorted repertoires.

TCRdb itself ran the 5' RACE reads through MiXCR, one entry per CDR3 protein. The table lists about 130,000 distinct CDR3 sequences, 7.5% to 10% of them singletons. Germline V lookup: CDR1 MNHEY, CDR2 SMNVEV (reference sequence). Unmatched junction bases numbered 5, after V lost 7 bases and J lost 4 bases. The CDR3 is 14 residues long. The sample consisted of CD8+ T cells sorted from PBMCs, taken on the day of the yellow fever booster vaccination. V usage is TRBV27 and J usage is TRBJ2-3; TRBD1 agrees at 10 bases. This clonotype was obtained from a man between 18 and 35 years old who received the YFV17D yellow fever vaccine. The CDR3 is CASIPGTGADTQYF. The CDR3 region has the DNA TGTGCCAGCATTCCCGGGACAGGGGCAGATACGCAGTATTTT.